This is a list of T cell receptor beta chains from one sample in a study of blood T cell repertoires in COVID-19. Sequenced by immunoSEQ multiplex PCR; TCRdb stores in-frame clones only, minus some. The sample lists about 40,000 clones, about 90% occurring once. The sequenced sample consisted of peripheral blood. Receptors were obtained from a man in his forties or fifties with active COVID-19. CDR3s include the opening cysteine and the closing phenylalanine or tryptophan. The D gene is left open where the match is weak. Some rows have no size entry. The others give once, few or many, or a class for an expanded clone.

J gene: TRBJ2-7; V gene: TRBV18; D gene: -; clone size: -; CDR3 DNA: TGTGCCAGCTCACCCCCTGGACAAGTTAACTACGAGCAGTACTTC; CDR3 protein: CASSPPGQVNYEQYF
J gene: TRBJ1-4; V gene: TRBV27; D gene: -; clone size: -; CDR3 DNA: TGTGCCAGCAGTTTATCGACACAGGGTTTGGGAAAACTGTTTTTT; CDR3 protein: CASSLSTQGLGKLFF
J gene: TRBJ1-3; V gene: TRBV28; D gene: -; clone size: -; CDR3 DNA: TGTGCCAGTATTCGAGGAAGCTCTGGAAACACCATATATTTT; CDR3 protein: CASIRGSSGNTIYF
J gene: TRBJ1-2; V gene: TRBV5-1; D gene: -; clone size: few; CDR3 DNA: TGCGCCAGCAGCTTGGCGGGGGTTTCCTATGGCTACACCTTC; CDR3 protein: CASSLAGVSYGYTF
J gene: TRBJ2-2; V gene: TRBV4-2; D gene: -; clone size: -; CDR3 DNA: TGTGCCAGCAGCCAAGTGCGGGACGCCGGGGAGCTGTTTTTT; CDR3 protein: CASSQVRDAGELFF
J gene: TRBJ1-2; V gene: TRBV18; D gene: -; clone size: -; CDR3 DNA: TGTGCCAGCTCGGACGATACCGGGATCAGGGGCGGCTACACCTTC; CDR3 protein: CASSDDTGIRGGYTF
J gene: TRBJ2-1; V gene: TRBV6-2/TRBV6-3; D gene: TRBD2; clone size: -; CDR3 DNA: TGTGCCAGCAGCCCAAGGGGACTAGCGGGGGGGGCCAATGAGCAGTTCTTC; CDR3 protein: CASSPRGLAGGANEQFF
J gene: TRBJ2-3; V gene: TRBV24-1; D gene: -; clone size: -; CDR3 DNA: TGTGCCACCAGTGATTCCCGCGGGGCCACAGATACGCAGTATTTT; CDR3 protein: CATSDSRGATDTQYF
J gene: TRBJ2-7; V gene: TRBV28; D gene: -; clone size: -; CDR3 DNA: TGTGCCAGCAGTTTAAAGGAGGGGAACTACGAGCAGTACTTC; CDR3 protein: CASSLKEGNYEQYF
J gene: TRBJ2-5; V gene: TRBV5-1; D gene: -; clone size: -; CDR3 DNA: TGCGCCAGCAGGCTAGGAGGGCAAGAGACCCAGTACTTC; CDR3 protein: CASRLGGQETQYF
J gene: TRBJ2-3; V gene: TRBV4-1; D gene: TRBD2; clone size: once; CDR3 DNA: TGCGCCAGCAGCCAGGGGGGGGATACGCAGTATTTT; CDR3 protein: CASSQGGDTQYF
J gene: TRBJ2-7; V gene: TRBV10-1; D gene: TRBD1; clone size: -; CDR3 DNA: TGCGCCAGCAGTGACCCCGGGACAGGGGGCTACGAGCAGTACTTC; CDR3 protein: CASSDPGTGGYEQYF
J gene: TRBJ2-2; V gene: TRBV27; D gene: TRBD2; clone size: -; CDR3 DNA: TGTGCCAGCACCTCGGGACTAGTTGGTACCGGGGAGCTGTTTTTT; CDR3 protein: CASTSGLVGTGELFF
J gene: TRBJ2-1; V gene: TRBV30; D gene: -; clone size: -; CDR3 DNA: TGTGCCTGGAGCCTCCCTCTGGGCGGGACCCACAATGAGCAGTTCTTC; CDR3 protein: CAWSLPLGGTHNEQFF
J gene: TRBJ2-1; V gene: TRBV5-1; D gene: TRBD1; clone size: few; CDR3 DNA: TGCGCCAGCGGCTTACAGGGGGACAATGAGCAGTTCTTC; CDR3 protein: CASGLQGDNEQFF
J gene: TRBJ2-2; V gene: TRBV11-2; D gene: TRBD2; clone size: -; CDR3 DNA: TGTGCCAGCAGCTTAGAGGGACTAGCGGTTACCGGGGAGCTGTTTTTT; CDR3 protein: CASSLEGLAVTGELFF
J gene: TRBJ2-1; V gene: TRBV7-2; D gene: TRBD2; clone size: -; CDR3 DNA: TGTGCCAGCAGCTTAATTCGAGCGGGAGATGAGCAGTTCTTC; CDR3 protein: CASSLIRAGDEQFF
J gene: TRBJ2-7; V gene: TRBV11-3; D gene: TRBD2; clone size: -; CDR3 DNA: TGTGCCAGCAGCCCTAGTGCTAGCGGAGAGACCTACGAGCAGTACTTC; CDR3 protein: CASSPSASGETYEQYF
J gene: TRBJ2-1; V gene: TRBV11-2; D gene: TRBD2; clone size: -; CDR3 DNA: TGTGCCAGCAGCTTAGTGAGCACTAGCGGGAGTGGTAGTGAGCAGTTCTTC; CDR3 protein: CASSLVSTSGSGSEQFF
J gene: TRBJ2-2; V gene: TRBV5-1; D gene: TRBD1; clone size: -; CDR3 DNA: TGCGCCAGCAGCTTGGACAGGGGGCGCGGCGGGGAGCTGTTTTTT; CDR3 protein: CASSLDRGRGGELFF
J gene: TRBJ2-7; V gene: TRBV3-1/TRBV3-2; D gene: TRBD2; clone size: -; CDR3 DNA: TGTGCCAGCAGCCCGACCACTAGCGGGGGGAGCTACGAGCAGTACTTC; CDR3 protein: CASSPTTSGGSYEQYF
J gene: TRBJ1-5; V gene: TRBV11-2; D gene: TRBD1; clone size: -; CDR3 DNA: TGTGCCAGCAGCCTGGACAGGGGCGGCAATCAGCCCCAGCATTTT; CDR3 protein: CASSLDRGGNQPQHF
J gene: TRBJ2-3; V gene: TRBV30; D gene: TRBD2; clone size: -; CDR3 DNA: TGTGCCTGGAGTGGGCTAGCGGGAGGTACAGATACGCAGTATTTT; CDR3 protein: CAWSGLAGGTDTQYF
J gene: TRBJ1-3; V gene: TRBV7-6; D gene: -; clone size: -; CDR3 DNA: TGTGCCAGCAGCTTAGTCCCTTCACAGGGAGTGACTGGAAACACCATATATTTT; CDR3 protein: CASSLVPSQGVTGNTIYF
J gene: TRBJ2-7; V gene: TRBV9; D gene: TRBD2; clone size: -; CDR3 DNA: TGTGCCAGCAGCCCCCGGACTAGCGGGAGGTACGAGCAGTACTTC; CDR3 protein: CASSPRTSGRYEQYF
J gene: TRBJ2-1; V gene: TRBV5-1; D gene: TRBD1; clone size: few; CDR3 DNA: TGCGCCAGCATAGGGACAGGACGGGGTGAGCAGTTCTTC; CDR3 protein: CASIGTGRGEQFF
J gene: TRBJ2-2; V gene: TRBV3-1/TRBV3-2; D gene: TRBD1; clone size: -; CDR3 DNA: TGTGCCAGCAGCCAAGCGGGGACAGGGTGGAGCACCGGGGAGCTGTTTTTT; CDR3 protein: CASSQAGTGWSTGELFF
J gene: TRBJ2-7; V gene: TRBV19; D gene: TRBD2; clone size: -; CDR3 DNA: TGTGCCAGTAGTACCCGTCGGGAGGGCCTCGAGCAGTACTTC; CDR3 protein: CASSTRREGLEQYF
J gene: TRBJ2-5; V gene: TRBV4-1; D gene: -; clone size: -; CDR3 DNA: TGCGCCAGCAGCCAATGGCAGAAAGAGACCCAGTACTTC; CDR3 protein: CASSQWQKETQYF
J gene: TRBJ1-3; V gene: TRBV4-1; D gene: -; clone size: few; CDR3 DNA: TGCGCCAGCAGCGGACTAGGAAACACCATATATTTT; CDR3 protein: CASSGLGNTIYF
J gene: TRBJ2-3; V gene: TRBV28; D gene: -; clone size: -; CDR3 DNA: TGTGCCAGCAGTCACAGGGGGCTGGCTAGCGGGAGCCCAGATACGCAGTATTTT; CDR3 protein: CASSHRGLASGSPDTQYF
J gene: TRBJ2-3; V gene: TRBV18; D gene: TRBD2; clone size: -; CDR3 DNA: TGTGCCAGCTCACCCCGACTAGCGGCCCGCACAGATACGCAGTATTTT; CDR3 protein: CASSPRLAARTDTQYF
J gene: TRBJ1-4; V gene: TRBV19; D gene: TRBD1; clone size: -; CDR3 DNA: TGTGCCAGTAGTTCGCCCGGACAGGCCTCAACTAATGAAAAACTGTTTTTT; CDR3 protein: CASSSPGQASTNEKLFF
J gene: TRBJ2-1; V gene: TRBV5-4; D gene: TRBD2; clone size: -; CDR3 DNA: TGTGCCAGCAGCTTGGAGAGACTAGCGGGAGAGCAGTTCTTC; CDR3 protein: CASSLERLAGEQFF
J gene: TRBJ1-2; V gene: TRBV28; D gene: -; clone size: -; CDR3 DNA: TGTGCCAGCAGCTTCGGACAGAACAACTATGGCTACACCTTC; CDR3 protein: CASSFGQNNYGYTF
J gene: TRBJ2-1; V gene: TRBV2; D gene: TRBD2; clone size: -; CDR3 DNA: TGTGCCAGCAGTGGACCTAGCGGGAGGGTCGATGAGCAGTTCTTC; CDR3 protein: CASSGPSGRVDEQFF
J gene: TRBJ2-3; V gene: TRBV5-4; D gene: -; clone size: -; CDR3 DNA: TGTGCCAGCAGCATAACTAGCACAGATACGCAGTATTTT; CDR3 protein: CASSITSTDTQYF
J gene: TRBJ1-2; V gene: TRBV6-1; D gene: -; clone size: once; CDR3 DNA: TGTGCCAGCAGTGAGGACGTGGGTAAAGGGGGTGGCTACACCTTC; CDR3 protein: CASSEDVGKGGGYTF
J gene: TRBJ1-3; V gene: TRBV9; D gene: -; clone size: -; CDR3 DNA: TGTGCCAGCGGAAACCCACGGGGAAGAACCGGAAACACCATATATTTT; CDR3 protein: CASGNPRGRTGNTIYF
J gene: TRBJ1-2; V gene: TRBV18; D gene: TRBD1; clone size: -; CDR3 DNA: TGTGCCAGCTCACCGGGACAGGGGGCGCGAGGCTACACCTTC; CDR3 protein: CASSPGQGARGYTF
J gene: TRBJ1-3; V gene: TRBV14; D gene: -; clone size: -; CDR3 DNA: TGTGCCAGCAGCCAAGGGAGGAACACCATATATTTT; CDR3 protein: CASSQGRNTIYF
J gene: TRBJ2-7; V gene: TRBV6-5; D gene: TRBD1; clone size: -; CDR3 DNA: TGTGCCAGCAGTACCGTGGACAGGGATTACGAGCAGTACTTC; CDR3 protein: CASSTVDRDYEQYF
J gene: TRBJ2-3; V gene: TRBV7-3; D gene: -; clone size: -; CDR3 DNA: TGTGCCAGCAGCTCTTTCGGGAGTAGAGATACGCAGTATTTT; CDR3 protein: CASSSFGSRDTQYF
J gene: TRBJ2-1; V gene: TRBV7-8; D gene: TRBD2; clone size: -; CDR3 DNA: TGTGCCAGCAGCTTAGTATCACGGTCGGCTAGCGGGAGGACCTACAATGAGCAGTTCTTC; CDR3 protein: CASSLVSRSASGRTYNEQFF
J gene: TRBJ1-5; V gene: TRBV2; D gene: -; clone size: few; CDR3 DNA: TGTGCCAGCAGTTTAGAGGGAGGTAATCAGCCCCAGCATTTT; CDR3 protein: CASSLEGGNQPQHF
J gene: TRBJ2-7; V gene: TRBV15; D gene: TRBD1; clone size: once; CDR3 DNA: TGTGCCACCAGCAGAGAACGACAGGGTACCAGTTACGAGCAGTACTTC; CDR3 protein: CATSRERQGTSYEQYF
J gene: TRBJ1-2; V gene: TRBV2; D gene: TRBD1; clone size: -; CDR3 DNA: TGTGCCAGCAGTAGGGACAGGGGGAGCGGCTACACCTTC; CDR3 protein: CASSRDRGSGYTF
J gene: TRBJ1-3; V gene: TRBV23-1; D gene: -; clone size: -; CDR3 DNA: TGCGCCAGCAGTCATCGGGAGGGGCGGGCTGGAAACACCATATATTTT; CDR3 protein: CASSHREGRAGNTIYF
J gene: TRBJ1-5; V gene: TRBV28; D gene: -; clone size: -; CDR3 DNA: TGTGCCAGCAGAAGATCCGGGCAGGGCGAACAGCCCCAGCATTTT; CDR3 protein: CASRRSGQGEQPQHF